The 20 T cell receptor beta chains in this list originate from one sample, sequenced in a study of T cell responses to AZD1222 COVID-19 vaccine. TCRdb's copy holds only in-frame clones and misses some; the assay was immunoSEQ multiplex PCR. The sample consists of 150,000 to 200,000 clones, 90% of them appearing once. Sequenced here: peripheral blood, sampled 28 days after the second dose of the MenACWY control vaccine. Receptors were obtained from an adult who received the MenACWY meningococcal vaccine as a control.

This chain connects TRBV11-3 to TRBJ2-2; 14 bases agree with TRBD2. The CDR3 is made up of 18 amino acids. CDR1 and CDR2 (germline): SGHNT, YENEEA. Unmatched junction bases numbered 11, after V lost 5 bases and J lost 6 bases. The chain's CDR3 is CASSEFPGTSGSSGELFF. The CDR3 DNA reads TGTGCCAGCAGCGAGTTTCCCGGGACTAGCGGGAGTTCCGGGGAGCTGTTTTTT.

The V gene is TRBV3-1 (or the pseudogene TRBV3-2), the J gene TRBJ1-6; tentatively, D is TRBD1 (6 bases). This CDR3 region has 13 residues. V lost 0 bases and J 9 bases, leaving 6 bases between the germline ends. Germline CDR1 and CDR2: LGHDT and YNNKEL (reference sequence). In DNA form, the CDR3 reads TGTGCCAGCAGCCAAGACAGGGGTTCACCCCTCCACTTT. Encoded protein: CASSQDRGSPLHF.

J is TRBJ2-3 and V is TRBV5-1, with 9 bases aligning to TRBD2. Trimming took 0 bases from V and 4 from J; bases not matched to a gene: 3. The CDR3 consists of 15 residues. Germline V CDR1 and CDR2: SGHRS, YFSETQ. This CDR3 reads CASSLASGTSDTQYF. CDR3 in DNA: TGCGCCAGCAGCTTGGCTAGCGGGACTTCAGATACGCAGTATTTT.

This clone was seen only once. The CDR3 sequence: CASSQEGQASSYNSPLHF. DNA for the CDR3: TGCGCCAGCAGCCAAGAAGGACAGGCAAGCTCCTATAATTCACCCCTCCACTTT. J is TRBJ1-6 and V is TRBV4-1, with 7 bases matching TRBD1. The germline V gene encodes CDR1 MGHRA and CDR2 YSYEKL. The CDR3 consists of 18 residues. V lost 0 bases, J lost 0 bases, and 5 bases stayed unmatched.

The V call is TRBV24-1, the J call TRBJ2-1, with 7 bases lining up with TRBD1. The germline gives CDR1 KGHDR, CDR2 SFDVKD. The CDR3 totals 17 residues. V gave up 3 bases and J gave up 5 bases; unmatched junction bases: 12. The chain's CDR3 is CATSDIKGALGDNEQFF. CDR3 nucleotide sequence: TGTGCCACCAGTGATATAAAGGGGGCCCTCGGGGACAATGAGCAGTTCTTC.

The gene calls are TRBV3-1 (or the pseudogene TRBV3-2) and TRBJ1-1, with D possibly TRBD1 on 5 matching bases. The CDR3 consists of 15 residues. In germline, CDR1 is LGHDT, CDR2 YNNKEL (reference sequence). V lost 3 bases to trimming and J lost 2 bases, with 13 bases between them. The CDR3 nucleotides read TGTGCCAGCAGCCACTTGAGGGGAATTAACACTGAAGCTTTCTTT. Translated, it gives CASSHLRGINTEAFF.

The V and J genes are TRBV28 and TRBJ2-1, with D possibly TRBD2 on 6 matching bases. This CDR3 has 15 residues. CDR1 and CDR2 (germline): MDHEN, SYDVKM. V shed 3 bases and J shed 10 bases, with 19 bases lying between them. CDR3 in amino acids: CASSFGSISAGEQFF. CDR3 sequence (DNA): TGTGCCAGCAGTTTTGGGAGTATCTCCGCGGGGGAGCAGTTCTTC.

The chain recombines TRBV7-2 with TRBJ1-2; TRBD1 might be the D (6 bases). Germline CDR1 SGHTA, CDR2 FQGNSA. The CDR3 is made up of 14 amino acids. Trimming took 2 bases from V and 4 from J, leaving 11 bases between them. DNA for the CDR3: TGTGCCAGCAGCTTAAGGAGGGGGGGCTATGGCTACACCTTC. Its protein product is CASSLRRGGYGYTF.

V is TRBV10-3 and J is TRBJ2-5, with D possibly TRBD1 on 5 matching bases. Germline V gene lookup returns CDR1 ENHRY and CDR2 SYGVKD. V dropped 7 bases and J dropped 3 bases, with 9 bases sitting between them. This CDR3 is built from 12 residues. The CDR3 sequence: CAIKGKEETQYF. The CDR3 DNA reads as TGTGCCATCAAGGGGAAAGAAGAGACCCAGTACTTC.

The chain has TRBV18 and TRBJ2-1, with TRBD2 identical over 11 bases. The CDR3 extends over 16 amino acids. J gave up 5 bases and V 3 bases, and 6 bases lay outside the gene matches. CDR1 KGHSH and CDR2 LQKENI come from the germline V gene. The CDR3, as DNA: TGTGCCAGCTCACCGGGACTAGCGGCAATCGACAATGAGCAGTTCTTC. Amino acids: CASSPGLAAIDNEQFF.

The rearrangement uses TRBV28 and TRBJ2-7; TRBD2 agrees at 7 bases. CDR3 size: 15 residues. The germline CDR1 and CDR2 sequences are MDHEN and SYDVKM. Losses at the gene ends were 1 base for V and 4 bases for J; bases not matched to a gene: 7. The CDR3 DNA is TGTGCCAGCAGTTTATTGGGGGGAGGGAGTTACGAGCAGTACTTC. This sequence encodes CASSLLGGGSYEQYF.

This clone showed up just a few times. The gene calls are TRBV28 and TRBJ1-1; D is ambiguous. The CDR3 runs 14 residues. Germline V CDR1 and CDR2: MDHEN, SYDVKM. Trimming shortened V by 6 bases and J by 2 bases, and 13 bases separated the two germline ends. DNA for the CDR3: TGTGCCAGCAGCTGGGGTCTCAGAAACACTGAAGCTTTCTTT. Residues: CASSWGLRNTEAFF. The whole variable domain, remainder taken from reference TRBV28 and TRBJ1-1, is DVKVTQSSRYLVKRTGEKVFLECVQDMDHENMFWYRQDPGLGLRLIYFSYDVKMKEKGDIPEGYSVSREKKERFSLILESASTNQTSMYLCASSWGLRNTEAFFGQGTRLTVV.

CDR3 coding DNA: TGTGCCAGCAGTTTTCTAGACCAGGGGAACGCTTTCTTT. It is translated as CASSFLDQGNAFF. This chain uses TRBV28 with TRBJ1-1; D might be TRBD1 (6 bases). The V and J ends lost 3 bases and 11 bases respectively, with 16 bases between them. The CDR3 length is 13 residues. CDR1 is MDHEN and CDR2 is SYDVKM in the germline V gene.

The chain links TRBV28 to TRBJ1-1; 8 bases agree with TRBD1. The CDR3 runs 14 residues. The V gene end was trimmed by 6 bases and the J gene end by 3 bases; junction bases not matched to a gene: 6. Germline CDR1 is MDHEN and CDR2 is SYDVKM. The CDR3 DNA is TGTGCCAGCAGCCCGGGACAGGAATACACTGAAGCTTTCTTT. Protein: CASSPGQEYTEAFF.

This rearrangement joins TRBV25-1 to TRBJ1-2, with TRBD1 matching over 8 bases. V shed 2 bases and J 8 bases; nucleotides not matched to a gene: 7. The CDR3 has 14 amino acids. CDR1 and CDR2 from the germline V gene are MGHDK and SYGVNS. In DNA, the CDR3 is TGTGCCAGCAGTGAAGGGCAGGGGGCGCGGGGCTACACCTTC. Its translation: CASSEGQGARGYTF.

The CDR3: CASSSETLNTEAFF. DNA for the CDR3: TGTGCCAGCAGCTCCGAAACCCTTAACACTGAAGCTTTCTTT. The chain uses TRBV7-2 and TRBJ1-1; D remains unclear. The CDR3 has 14 residues. Germline V gives CDR1 SGHTA, CDR2 FQGNSA. V lost 4 bases to trimming and J lost 2 bases, with 11 bases between them.

The chain uses TRBV3-1 (or the pseudogene TRBV3-2) and TRBJ1-1, with a tentative D call TRBD1 (5 bases). This CDR3 is 13 amino acids long. V shed 0 bases and J shed 11 bases, with 13 bases lying between them. The V gene's germline CDR1 is LGHDT and CDR2 YNNKEL (reference sequence). The CDR3 DNA is TGTGCCAGCAGCCAAGATAAGACCCGGGGGGCTTTCTTT. Amino acid sequence: CASSQDKTRGAFF.

The chain has TRBV27 and TRBJ1-2; D is uncertain. This CDR3 has 15 residues. In germline, CDR1 is MNHEY, CDR2 SMNVEV (reference sequence). V lost 2 bases and J lost 3, with 13 bases in between. This CDR3 reads CASSLRAARDYGYTF. In nucleotides, the CDR3 is TGTGCCAGCAGTTTACGGGCCGCGAGAGACTATGGCTACACCTTC.

The V gene is TRBV24-1, the J gene TRBJ2-3, with 7 bases that match TRBD2. The CDR3 totals 17 residues. With V trimmed by 2 bases and J by 0 bases, 7 bases remained unmatched. Germline values: CDR1 KGHDR, CDR2 SFDVKD. CDR3 amino acids: CATSDWAERGSTDTQYF. CDR3 DNA: TGTGCCACCAGTGATTGGGCCGAGCGGGGTAGCACAGATACGCAGTATTTT.

The rearrangement links TRBV12-3 or TRBV12-4 to TRBJ1-2; possibly TRBD1 for D (5 bases). Trimming pared 5 bases from V and 4 bases from J, leaving 11 bases between. The CDR3 contains 13 residues. The CDR3 sequence is CASSQTVIYGYTF. DNA of the CDR3: TGTGCCAGCAGTCAGACAGTGATCTATGGCTACACCTTC.